This is a list of T cell receptor beta chains from one sample in a study of Ad26.COV2.S vaccination and SARS-CoV-2 variants. The assay was immunoSEQ multiplex PCR, and TCRdb's table has in-frame clones only and misses some. This sample has about 390,000 clones, with around 92% found just once. The material sequenced was peripheral blood, taken in a trial of Ad26.COV2.S vaccine versus placebo. Source of these receptors: a person aged 18-60 years who received the Ad26.COV2.S COVID-19 vaccine or a placebo. CDR3s include the opening cysteine and the closing phenylalanine or tryptophan. A D gene is named only where the DNA matches it firmly. The size field is filled for only some rows; it gives once, few, many or a size class.

j_call: TRBJ2-3
clone_size: -
v_call: TRBV27
d_call: -
cdr3_aa: CASSLLRAPDTQYF
cdr3_nt: TGTGCCAGCAGTTTATTACGAGCTCCGGATACGCAGTATTTT

j_call: TRBJ1-2
clone_size: -
v_call: TRBV7-9
d_call: TRBD1
cdr3_aa: CASSLGLGYRGQNYGYTF
cdr3_nt: TGTGCCAGCAGCTTAGGGTTGGGCTATCGGGGACAGAACTATGGCTACACCTTC

j_call: TRBJ1-2
clone_size: once
v_call: TRBV4-3
d_call: -
cdr3_aa: CASSQDTGNYGYTF
cdr3_nt: TGCGCCAGCAGCCAAGATACAGGAAACTATGGCTACACCTTC

j_call: TRBJ2-5
clone_size: -
v_call: TRBV7-2
d_call: -
cdr3_aa: CASSLVLRETQYF
cdr3_nt: TGTGCCAGCAGCTTAGTCCTCAGGGAGACCCAGTACTTC

j_call: TRBJ1-5
clone_size: -
v_call: TRBV28
d_call: -
cdr3_aa: CASTRESFNQPQHF
cdr3_nt: TGTGCCAGCACTCGTGAGTCATTTAATCAGCCCCAGCATTTT

j_call: TRBJ1-1
clone_size: -
v_call: TRBV27
d_call: TRBD1
cdr3_aa: CASSLDPGTGHRAFF
cdr3_nt: TGTGCCAGCAGTTTAGACCCCGGGACAGGCCACCGGGCTTTCTTT

j_call: TRBJ1-4
clone_size: -
v_call: TRBV27
d_call: TRBD1
cdr3_aa: CASSLNAVDRELFF
cdr3_nt: TGTGCCAGCAGTTTAAACGCGGTCGACAGGGAACTGTTTTTT

j_call: TRBJ2-5
clone_size: -
v_call: TRBV23-1
d_call: -
cdr3_aa: CASSRGNGPQETQYF
cdr3_nt: TGCGCCAGCAGTCGAGGGAACGGCCCCCAAGAGACCCAGTACTTC

j_call: TRBJ2-7
clone_size: -
v_call: TRBV9
d_call: -
cdr3_aa: CASSSRSGWGEQYF
cdr3_nt: TGTGCCAGCAGCTCCCGCTCAGGGTGGGGCGAACAGTACTTC

j_call: TRBJ2-7
clone_size: -
v_call: TRBV28
d_call: TRBD2
cdr3_aa: CASSLLLAGRRGEQYF
cdr3_nt: TGTGCCAGCAGTTTGCTACTAGCGGGGAGAAGAGGCGAGCAGTACTTC

j_call: TRBJ2-1
clone_size: -
v_call: TRBV4-3
d_call: -
cdr3_aa: CASSQSGGTFYNEQFF
cdr3_nt: TGCGCCAGCAGCCAAAGTGGGGGAACCTTCTACAATGAGCAGTTCTTC

j_call: TRBJ2-7
clone_size: -
v_call: TRBV7-9
d_call: TRBD1
cdr3_aa: CASSPDRAHEQYF
cdr3_nt: TGTGCCAGCAGCCCAGACAGGGCCCACGAGCAGTACTTC

j_call: TRBJ2-3
clone_size: -
v_call: TRBV3-1/TRBV3-2
d_call: TRBD2
cdr3_aa: CASSPGLAGTQYF
cdr3_nt: TGTGCCAGCAGCCCTGGGCTAGCGGGGACGCAGTATTTT

j_call: TRBJ2-7
clone_size: -
v_call: TRBV19
d_call: -
cdr3_aa: CASSITGANYYEQYF
cdr3_nt: TGTGCCAGTAGTATTACAGGAGCTAACTACTACGAGCAGTACTTC

j_call: TRBJ1-5
clone_size: -
v_call: TRBV6-2/TRBV6-3
d_call: -
cdr3_aa: CASSYSTGGGLQPQHF
cdr3_nt: TGTGCCAGCAGTTACTCGACTGGGGGCGGGCTTCAGCCCCAGCATTTT

j_call: TRBJ2-7
clone_size: -
v_call: TRBV4-3
d_call: TRBD2
cdr3_aa: CASSQDRWASGGKRAYEQYF
cdr3_nt: TGCGCCAGCAGCCAAGATCGTTGGGCTAGCGGGGGTAAACGGGCCTACGAGCAGTACTTC

j_call: TRBJ1-1
clone_size: -
v_call: TRBV30
d_call: TRBD1
cdr3_aa: CAWSVDRDTEAFF
cdr3_nt: TGTGCCTGGAGTGTAGACAGGGACACTGAAGCTTTCTTT

j_call: TRBJ1-1
clone_size: -
v_call: TRBV10-3
d_call: -
cdr3_aa: CAISGANTEAFF
cdr3_nt: TGTGCCATCTCCGGGGCCAACACTGAAGCTTTCTTT

j_call: TRBJ2-1
clone_size: -
v_call: TRBV11-2
d_call: -
cdr3_aa: CASSLGRGTRSVYEQFF
cdr3_nt: TGTGCCAGCAGCTTAGGTCGCGGGACTCGAAGTGTCTATGAGCAGTTCTTC

j_call: TRBJ2-3
clone_size: -
v_call: TRBV5-6
d_call: -
cdr3_aa: CASSLADADTQYF
cdr3_nt: TGTGCCAGCAGCTTGGCGGACGCAGATACGCAGTATTTT

j_call: TRBJ1-5
clone_size: -
v_call: TRBV28
d_call: -
cdr3_aa: CASSFRQPNQPQHF
cdr3_nt: TGTGCCAGCAGTTTCCGACAGCCCAATCAGCCCCAGCATTTT

j_call: TRBJ1-1
clone_size: -
v_call: TRBV15
d_call: -
cdr3_aa: CATSRDMRSGAFF
cdr3_nt: TGTGCCACCAGCAGAGATATGAGGTCGGGGGCTTTCTTT